A single sample gave rise to the 32 T cell receptor beta chains below, sequenced in a study of T cell responses to AZD1222 COVID-19 vaccine. TCRdb keeps only in-frame clones here, not all; method: immunoSEQ multiplex PCR. The sample lists 99,000 or so clones; more than 75% were seen once. Sequencing was performed on peripheral blood, taken on day 0 of AZD1222 vaccination. These TCRs come from an adult in good health.

The chain couples TRBV10-1 to TRBJ2-1; 7 bases are shared with TRBD2. In germline, CDR1 is WNHNN, CDR2 SYGVQD (reference sequence). V gave up 3 bases and J gave up 10 bases; unmatched junction bases: 6. The CDR3 has 13 amino acids. DNA of the CDR3: TGCGCCAGCAGTGAACGGAGGGGACTAGAGCAGTTCTTC. Amino acids: CASSERRGLEQFF.

The chain couples TRBV2 to TRBJ2-7; no definite D call. The germline gives CDR1 SNHLY, CDR2 FYNNEI. Trimming removed 5 bases from V and 6 bases from J, with 8 bases in between. The CDR3 is made up of 11 amino acids. CDR3 DNA: TGTGCCAGCAGTACCGAGGCCGAGCAGTACTTC. Its protein is CASSTEAEQYF. Based on the CDR3 plus reference TRBV2 and TRBJ2-7, the full variable domain is EPEVTQTPSHQVTQMGQEVILRCVPISNHLYFYWYRQILGQKVEFLVSFYNNEISEKSEIFDDQFSVERPDGSNFTLKIRSTKLEDSAMYFCASSTEAEQYFGPGTRLTVT.

The rearrangement joins TRBV28 to TRBJ2-3; D not certain. The V and J ends lost 7 bases and 1 base respectively, with 18 bases between them. Germline lookup yields CDR1 MDHEN and CDR2 SYDVKM. The CDR3 runs to 16 residues. The CDR3 nucleotides are TGTGCCAGCAAACCCCCAGGCAGAATAGGCACAGATACGCAGTATTTT. Protein sequence: CASKPPGRIGTDTQYF.

This chain joins TRBV27 and TRBJ2-3; 8 positions match TRBD2. Trimming took 10 bases from V and 1 from J; bases not matched to a gene: 7. CDR1 MNHEY and CDR2 SMNVEV come from the germline V gene (reference sequence). The CDR3 sequence is 14 residues long. The CDR3 is CATQTSGRTDTQYF. As DNA, the CDR3 is TGTGCCACCCAAACTAGCGGTCGCACAGATACGCAGTATTTT.

As DNA, the CDR3 is TGTGCCTGGAGTGGGGGGACAGGGTGGACTGAAGCTTTCTTT. Amino acids: CAWSGGTGWTEAFF. This sequence joins TRBV30 and TRBJ1-1; 9 positions agree with TRBD1. The CDR3 has 14 amino acids. The V gene's germline CDR1 is GTSNPN and CDR2 SVGIG (reference sequence). The V gene end was trimmed by 1 base and the J gene end by 5 bases; junction bases not matched to a gene: 5.

The gene calls are TRBV5-1 and TRBJ1-2, with D uncertain. Per the germline V gene, CDR1 is SGHRS and CDR2 is YFSETQ. This CDR3 is built from 13 residues. V lost 4 bases and J 4 bases, leaving 11 bases between the germline ends. This CDR3 is CASSEGPGYGYTF. CDR3 in DNA: TGCGCCAGCAGCGAGGGTCCTGGCTATGGCTACACCTTC.

The CDR3 here is CASSRDGNTEAFF. The DNA for the CDR3 is TGTGCCAGCAGCCGGGACGGGAACACTGAAGCTTTCTTT. The chain combines TRBV6-5 with TRBJ1-1; D may be TRBD1 (5 bases). The germline CDR1 and CDR2 sequences are MNHEY and SVGAGI. This CDR3 has 13 amino acids. Trimming cost V 6 bases and J 1 base, with 9 bases left between them.

CDR3 in DNA: TGTGCCACCAGCAGAGACCCGACAGGCAATGAGCAGTTCTTC. Its protein product is CATSRDPTGNEQFF. This sequence joins TRBV15 and TRBJ2-1, with D perhaps matching TRBD1 (6 bases). Trimming removed 0 bases from V and 6 bases from J, with 9 bases in between. This CDR3 spans 14 amino acids. Germline V gene data show CDR1 as LNHNV and CDR2 as YYDKDF (reference sequence).

This clone appeared a single time. The chain uses TRBV3-1 (or the pseudogene TRBV3-2) and TRBJ2-3; D unclear. Looked up from germline, CDR1 is LGHDT and CDR2 is YNNKEL (reference sequence). V lost 4 bases, J lost 5 bases, and 13 bases lay in between. This CDR3 contains 14 residues. The CDR3 DNA is TGTGCCAGCAGCCGATCCCCGGGTGAAGATACGCAGTATTTT. Translation gives CASSRSPGEDTQYF.

This chain joins TRBV27 and TRBJ1-2; a weak D match, TRBD1 (6 bases). The V and J ends lost 5 bases and 0 bases respectively, with 10 bases between them. The CDR3 covers 14 residues. The V gene's germline CDR1 is MNHEY and CDR2 SMNVEV (reference sequence). Here the CDR3 reads CASSPWTANYGYTF. CDR3 sequence (DNA): TGTGCCAGCAGTCCCTGGACAGCTAACTATGGCTACACCTTC.

The V call is TRBV7-2, the J call TRBJ2-3, with TRBD2 identical over 11 bases. CDR1 SGHTA and CDR2 FQGNSA come from the germline V gene. V gave up 1 base and J gave up 3 bases; unmatched junction bases: 9. The CDR3 spans 18 residues. The DNA of the CDR3 is TGTGCCAGCAGCTTAGTCCCCCTCGGGACTAGCGGAACAGATACGCAGTATTTT. Protein: CASSLVPLGTSGTDTQYF.

The rearrangement uses TRBV10-3 and TRBJ2-6; a weak D match, TRBD1 (5 bases). The CDR3 has 16 residues. Germline V gene sequence: CDR1 ENHRY, CDR2 SYGVKD. V lost 4 bases and J lost 0, with 10 bases in between. The CDR3, as DNA: TGTGCCATCAGTGTTGGGGCGGCCTCTGGGGCCAACGTCCTGACTTTC. Translated, it gives CAISVGAASGANVLTF.

The chain links TRBV2 to TRBJ2-5; D gene uncertain. CDR3 length: 13 amino acids. Germline CDR1 reads SNHLY; CDR2 reads FYNNEI. Trimming removed 3 bases from V and 2 bases from J, with 7 bases in between. CDR3 amino acids: CASSETTQETQYF. In DNA, the CDR3 is TGTGCCAGCAGTGAGACGACACAAGAGACCCAGTACTTC.

The rearrangement links TRBV27 to TRBJ1-4; no reliable D call. The CDR3 totals 13 residues. V gave up 4 bases and J gave up 3 bases, with 6 bases separating them. CDR1 and CDR2 (germline): MNHEY, SMNVEV (reference sequence). The CDR3 region has the DNA TGTGCCAGCAGTTCCGCCGCTAATGAAAAACTGTTTTTT. Its translation is CASSSAANEKLFF.

This chain uses TRBV11-2 with TRBJ2-7, with 9 bases identical to TRBD2. Trimming cost V 5 bases and J 3 bases; bases outside gene matches: 8. CDR1 SGHAT and CDR2 FQNNGV come from the germline V gene. The CDR3 has 15 amino acids. CDR3 protein: CASSPLGGRGYEQYF. The CDR3 DNA reads TGTGCCAGCAGCCCCTTGGGCGGGAGGGGCTACGAGCAGTACTTC.

The J gene is TRBJ2-3, the V gene TRBV12-5; D remains unclear. The CDR3 runs 16 residues. Looked up from germline, CDR1 is LGHNT and CDR2 is FRNRAP. Trimming took 1 base from V and 1 from J, leaving 12 bases between them. The CDR3, as DNA: TGTGCTAGTGGTTTGGGTTTGGGGTCAGGCACAGATACGCAGTATTTT. It yields the protein CASGLGLGSGTDTQYF.

The J gene is TRBJ2-3, the V gene TRBV2, with 10 positions matching TRBD2. Germline-derived CDR1 and CDR2 are SNHLY and FYNNEI. The ends lost 8 bases at V and 4 bases at J; junction bases unmatched: 18. This CDR3 has 18 amino acids. DNA for the CDR3: TGTGCCAGCCTGAGGGGGAGCGGGAGGGCCTCGGGCCCAGATACGCAGTATTTT. This gives the protein CASLRGSGRASGPDTQYF.

The V gene is TRBV4-1, the J gene TRBJ2-1, with 7 bases identical to TRBD2. V dropped 0 bases and J dropped 10; count of bases not matched to a gene: 18. The CDR3 spans 18 residues. Germline V gives CDR1 MGHRA, CDR2 YSYEKL. The DNA for the CDR3 is TGCGCCAGCAGCCAAGATCTATTTGGAGCGGGGTGGGCCCGGGAGCAGTTCTTC. This codes for CASSQDLFGAGWAREQFF.

The chain uses TRBV28 and TRBJ1-2; 10 bases line up with TRBD1. CDR1 and CDR2 (germline): MDHEN, SYDVKM. V gave up 5 bases and J gave up 5 bases; unmatched junction bases: 11. CDR3 size: 16 residues. CDR3 sequence (DNA): TGTGCCAGCAGTCCCTACCGACAGGGGGCGCGTTATGGCTACACCTTC. This gives the protein CASSPYRQGARYGYTF.

CDR3 residues: CASSVAPTSGDHNEQFF. CDR3 nucleotide sequence: TGTGCCAGCAGCGTAGCCCCGACTAGCGGAGACCACAATGAGCAGTTCTTC. The chain carries TRBV9 and TRBJ2-1; TRBD2 matches at 9 bases. CDR1 is SGDLS, CDR2 YYNGEE, per germline. The CDR3 consists of 17 residues. After removal of 0 bases from V and 5 bases from J, the junction contained 9 bases not matched to a gene.

The V call is TRBV2, the J call TRBJ2-5; 13 positions match TRBD2. This CDR3 region has 18 residues. V shed 1 base and J 0 bases; nucleotides not matched to a gene: 5. Germline loops: CDR1 SNHLY, CDR2 FYNNEI. Here the CDR3 reads CASSEGVLAGGNQETQYF. The DNA of the CDR3 is TGTGCCAGCAGTGAAGGGGTACTAGCGGGAGGGAACCAAGAGACCCAGTACTTC.

V and J are TRBV6-6 and TRBJ2-7, with no clear D. Trimming took off 4 bases at V and 0 bases at J, with 13 bases between the two ends. Germline V CDR1 and CDR2: MNHNY, SVGAGI (reference sequence). The CDR3 length is 15 residues. CDR3 residues: CASSLKLPSSYEQYF. In DNA, the CDR3 is TGTGCCAGCAGTTTAAAACTCCCGAGCTCCTACGAGCAGTACTTC.

This chain joins TRBV19 and TRBJ1-4; D possibly corresponds to TRBD1 (5 bases). CDR3 length: 13 residues. Germline assignment: CDR1 LNHDA and CDR2 SQIVND (reference sequence). Trimming cost V 3 bases and J 8 bases, with 10 bases left between them. The CDR3 sequence is CASSMGLGEKLFF. CDR3 DNA sequence: TGTGCCAGTAGTATGGGACTGGGAGAAAAACTGTTTTTT.

The rearrangement joins TRBV19 to TRBJ2-2, with 8 bases that match TRBD1. Germline CDR1 reads LNHDA; CDR2 reads SQIVND (reference sequence). V lost 3 bases, J lost 4 bases, and 19 bases stayed unmatched. There are 20 residues in the CDR3. CDR3 DNA sequence: TGTGCCAGTAGTATCAGGGGGCCTGAGCGGGTCGGGATAATCACCGGGGAGCTGTTTTTT. Translation gives CASSIRGPERVGIITGELFF.

This chain links TRBV18 with TRBJ2-1; D is unclear. The CDR3 has 15 amino acids. V gave up 0 bases and J gave up 6 bases, with 12 bases separating them. Germline CDR1 is KGHSH and CDR2 is LQKENI. CDR3 DNA: TGTGCCAGCTCACCACCTAGCTCCCGCCGCAATGAGCAGTTCTTC. Amino acid sequence: CASSPPSSRRNEQFF.

The sample holds one count of this clone. The J gene is TRBJ2-3, the V gene TRBV7-3; TRBD2 matches at 10 bases. V lost 4 bases and J lost 1; bases outside the gene matches: 5. This CDR3 comprises 16 residues. Germline V CDR1 and CDR2: SGHTA, FQGTGA. DNA of the CDR3: TGTGCCAGCAGCTCCCCCGGGACTAGCGGCACAGATACGCAGTATTTT. Its protein product is CASSSPGTSGTDTQYF.

The chain carries TRBV27 and TRBJ2-1; the D gene is possibly TRBD2 (5 bases). The V gene lost 4 bases and the J gene lost 2 bases, with 15 bases spanning the gap. There are 16 residues in the CDR3. Looked up from germline, CDR1 is MNHEY and CDR2 is SMNVEV (reference sequence). The CDR3 bases are TGTGCCAGCAGTTCCTCGGGGAGAGCCGCCTACAATGAGCAGTTCTTC. This translates into CASSSSGRAAYNEQFF.

The CDR3 DNA reads as TGTGCCAGCTCGCAACCTAGCGGGGGGTCACACAATGAGCAGTTCTTC. Residues: CASSQPSGGSHNEQFF. The chain uses TRBV18 and TRBJ2-1; 11 nucleotides align to TRBD2. The CDR3 contains 16 residues. V shed 6 bases and J 5 bases; nucleotides not matched to a gene: 9. Germline V lookup: CDR1 KGHSH, CDR2 LQKENI.

The chain employs TRBV28 and TRBJ2-3; TRBD2 matches at 12 bases. There are 15 residues in the CDR3. The J segment lost 3 bases and the V segment lost 6 bases, leaving 4 bases of the junction unmatched. Germline V lookup: CDR1 MDHEN, CDR2 SYDVKM. Here the CDR3 reads CASRQLAGGTDTQYF. In DNA form, the CDR3 reads TGTGCCAGCAGACAACTAGCGGGAGGTACAGATACGCAGTATTTT.

V gene TRBV4-2 combines with J gene TRBJ2-1; 15 nucleotides line up with TRBD2. The CDR3 has 17 amino acids. The germline CDR1 and CDR2 sequences are LGHNA and YNFKEQ. V lost 3 bases, J lost 9 bases, and 9 bases stayed unmatched. The CDR3 sequence is CASSQGLAGGLVSEQFF. Written as DNA, the CDR3 is TGTGCCAGCAGCCAGGGACTAGCGGGAGGACTGGTTAGTGAGCAGTTCTTC.

The V call is TRBV15, the J call TRBJ1-4; D remains unclear. V dropped 0 bases and J dropped 3 bases, with 2 bases sitting between them. There are 13 residues in the CDR3. CDR1 and CDR2 from the germline V gene are LNHNV and YYDKDF (reference sequence). The CDR3 nucleotides read TGTGCCACCAGCAGAGATCCTAATGAAAAACTGTTTTTT. It encodes CATSRDPNEKLFF. The full variable domain, rest sourced from reference TRBV15 and TRBJ1-4, is DAMVIQNPRYQVTQFGKPVTLSCSQTLNHNVMYWYQQKSSQAPKLLFHYYDKDFNNEADTPDNFQSRRPNTSFCFLDIRSPGLGDTAMYLCATSRDPNEKLFFGSGTQLSVL.

This chain joins TRBV6-2 or TRBV6-3 and TRBJ2-7; D is possibly TRBD2 (5 bases). Looked up from germline, CDR1 is MNHEY and CDR2 is SVGEGT. The CDR3 is 13 residues long. Trimming took off 0 bases at V and 10 bases at J, with 13 bases between the two ends. The CDR3 here is CASSYSERYGQYF. Written as DNA, the CDR3 is TGTGCCAGCAGTTACTCCGAGCGGTACGGACAGTACTTC.